A single sample gave rise to the 11 T cell receptor beta chains below, sequenced in a study of shared clonotypes between healthy human individuals. Clones were sequenced by immunoSEQ multiplex PCR, and TCRdb holds only the in-frame ones, with some missing. The profile shows around 510,000 clones, roughly 95% of them singletons. Sequencing input: naive CD4+ T cells sorted from blood. Subset described: CD45RA+ positively selected. The receptors here all came from a woman aged 30 to 39 in good health.

This chain uses TRBV7-9 with TRBJ1-3; tentatively, D is TRBD1 (5 bases). Per germline, CDR1 SEHNR and CDR2 FQNEAQ (reference sequence). There are 16 residues in the CDR3. V was trimmed by 3 bases and J by 0 bases, leaving 12 bases between them. The CDR3 DNA sequence: TGTGCCAGCAGCTTTCGGGGGTCGAGCTCTGGAAACACCATATATTTT. Translated, it gives CASSFRGSSSGNTIYF.

The chain is built from TRBV21-1 and TRBJ1-2. TRBV21-1 constitutes a pseudogene. This CDR3 comprises 13 residues. As DNA, the CDR3 is TGTGCCAGCAGCGTTCAGATGGGGTACCTCCACACCTTC. It specifies CASSVQMGYLHTF.

The gene calls are TRBV6-6 and TRBJ1-2; D is unresolved. Trimming stripped 2 bases from V and 4 bases from J, with 8 bases between. CDR1 is MNHNY, CDR2 SVGAGI, per germline (reference sequence). The CDR3 has 13 amino acids. The CDR3 bases are TGTGCCAGCAGTTACACGGAAAGCTATGGCTACACCTTC. It yields the protein CASSYTESYGYTF.

This chain connects TRBV28 to TRBJ2-1; 7 bases line up with TRBD2. Germline loops: CDR1 MDHEN, CDR2 SYDVKM. Germline trimming cut 1 base from V and 5 bases from J; bases unmatched to any gene: 5. This CDR3 is built from 15 residues. In DNA form, the CDR3 reads TGTGCCAGCAGTTTATCCGCGGGAGTAGACAATGAGCAGTTCTTC. It specifies CASSLSAGVDNEQFF.

This rearrangement joins TRBV19 to TRBJ1-3, with D possibly being TRBD1 (6 bases). V gave up 4 bases and J gave up 0 bases, with 13 bases separating them. The germline V gene encodes CDR1 LNHDA and CDR2 SQIVND (reference sequence). The CDR3 consists of 16 residues. This CDR3 reads CASSTDSASSGNTIYF. The CDR3 DNA reads as TGTGCCAGTAGTACGGACAGCGCTTCCTCTGGAAACACCATATATTTT.

The chain carries TRBV7-9 and TRBJ2-6; 9 positions match TRBD1. The CDR3 length is 16 residues. Losses at the gene ends were 5 bases for V and 1 base for J; bases not matched to a gene: 3. Germline V gene sequence: CDR1 SEHNR, CDR2 FQNEAQ (reference sequence). In DNA, the CDR3 is TGTGCCAGCAGCGGACAGGGGAGATCTGGGGCCAACGTCCTGACTTTC. This sequence encodes CASSGQGRSGANVLTF.

This rearrangement joins TRBV10-2 to TRBJ2-1, with TRBD1 identical over 11 bases. This CDR3 has 15 residues. The ends lost 6 bases at V and 6 bases at J; junction bases unmatched: 7. In germline, CDR1 is WSHSY, CDR2 SAAADI. CDR3 nucleotides: TGCGCCAGCAGGATGGACAGGGGGCTTGTCAATGAGCAGTTCTTC. This translates into CASRMDRGLVNEQFF.

This chain links TRBV30 with TRBJ2-3; 7 bases line up with TRBD2. In germline, CDR1 is GTSNPN, CDR2 SVGIG (reference sequence). CDR3 length: 15 amino acids. After removal of 3 bases from V and 2 bases from J, the junction contained 8 bases not matched to a gene. CDR3 region: CAWSQVGLTTDTQYF. CDR3 nucleotide sequence: TGTGCCTGGAGCCAAGTGGGACTAACCACAGATACGCAGTATTTT. The variable domain in full, completed from reference TRBV30 and TRBJ2-3, reads SQTIHQWPATLVQPVGSPLSLECTVEGTSNPNLYWYRQAAGRGLQLLFYSVGIGQISSEVPQNLSASRPQDRQFILSSKKLLLSDSGFYLCAWSQVGLTTDTQYFGPGTRLTVL.

Of note for this clone: The same CDR3 can be traced to other DNA sequences in this sample. The chain has TRBV6-5 and TRBJ2-7; 7 positions match TRBD1. J lost 0 bases, V lost 6 bases, and 5 bases had no gene match. Germline loops: CDR1 MNHEY, CDR2 SVGAGI. The CDR3 consists of 14 residues. CDR3 loop: CASSPDRSSYEQYF. CDR3 DNA sequence: TGTGCCAGCAGCCCGGACAGGAGCTCCTACGAGCAGTACTTC.

The chain uses TRBV19 and TRBJ1-2; D is perhaps TRBD1 (5 bases). The germline V gene has CDR1 LNHDA and CDR2 SQIVND (reference sequence). The V gene lost 7 bases and the J gene lost 8 bases, with 17 bases spanning the gap. This CDR3 contains 13 residues. CDR3 residues: CASNSRRGSGYTF. Here the CDR3 DNA reads TGTGCCAGTAATAGCCGTAGGGGATCCGGCTACACCTTC.

CDR3 loop: CASSPLTGSREQYF. The CDR3 bases are TGCGCCAGCAGCCCTCTAACAGGGTCTCGCGAGCAGTACTTC. The chain has TRBV4-1 and TRBJ2-7, with D perhaps TRBD1 (6 bases). Germline V gives CDR1 MGHRA, CDR2 YSYEKL. Trimming left V 4 bases short and J 6 bases short, with 16 bases between. The CDR3 length is 14 residues.